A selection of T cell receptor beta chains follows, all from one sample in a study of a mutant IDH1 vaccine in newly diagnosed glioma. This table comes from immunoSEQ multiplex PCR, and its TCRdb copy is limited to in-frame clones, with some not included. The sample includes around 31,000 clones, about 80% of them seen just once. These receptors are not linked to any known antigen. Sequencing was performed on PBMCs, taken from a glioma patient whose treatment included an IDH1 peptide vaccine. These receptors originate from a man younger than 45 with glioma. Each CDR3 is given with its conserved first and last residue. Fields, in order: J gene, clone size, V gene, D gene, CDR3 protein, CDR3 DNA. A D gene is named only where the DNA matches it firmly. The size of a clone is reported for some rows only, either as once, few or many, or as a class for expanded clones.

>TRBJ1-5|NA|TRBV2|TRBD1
CALGQESNQPQHF
TGTGCCTTAGGACAGGAAAGCAATCAGCCCCAGCATTTT
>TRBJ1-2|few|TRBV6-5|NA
CASRREDNYGYTF
TGTGCCAGCAGACGGGAGGACAACTATGGCTACACCTTC
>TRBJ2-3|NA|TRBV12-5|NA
CASVGTDTQYF
TGTGCTAGTGTGGGCACAGATACGCAGTATTTT
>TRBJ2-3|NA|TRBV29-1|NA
CSVVSTSTDTQYF
TGCAGCGTTGTGTCGACGAGCACAGATACGCAGTATTTT
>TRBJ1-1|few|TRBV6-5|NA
CASSGPNTEAFF
TGTGCCAGCAGCGGGCCGAACACTGAAGCTTTCTTT
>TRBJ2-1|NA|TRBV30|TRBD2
CAWSVRGLDYNEQFF
TGTGCCTGGAGTGTTCGGGGACTAGACTACAATGAGCAGTTCTTC
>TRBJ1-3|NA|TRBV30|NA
CAGSREAGNTIYF
TGTGCCGGTTCCAGGGAAGCAGGAAACACCATATATTTT
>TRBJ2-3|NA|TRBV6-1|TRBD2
CASSDRGTSGSPDTQYF
TGTGCCAGCAGTGACCGCGGCACTAGCGGGAGTCCAGATACGCAGTATTTT
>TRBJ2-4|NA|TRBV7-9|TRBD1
CASSLQGSVAKNIQYF
TGTGCCAGCAGCCTACAGGGGAGTGTAGCCAAAAACATTCAGTACTTC
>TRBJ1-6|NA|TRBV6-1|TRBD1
CASSEEDRRYSPLHF
TGTGCCAGCAGTGAGGAGGACAGGCGGTATTCACCCCTCCACTTT
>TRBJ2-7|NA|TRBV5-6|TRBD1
CASSVTGGLYEQYF
TGTGCCAGCAGCGTGACAGGGGGACTCTACGAGCAGTACTTC
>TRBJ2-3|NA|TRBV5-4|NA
CASSLGTIATDTQYF
TGTGCCAGCAGCTTGGGGACTATAGCCACAGATACGCAGTATTTT
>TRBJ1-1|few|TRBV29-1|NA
CSVEDGTGRKAFF
TGCAGCGTTGAAGATGGTACGGGACGGAAAGCTTTCTTT
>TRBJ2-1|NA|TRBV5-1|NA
CASSLDSRVDSSDEQFF
TGCGCCAGCAGCTTGGATTCTCGGGTGGACAGTTCCGATGAGCAGTTCTTC
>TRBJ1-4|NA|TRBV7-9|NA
CASSPGNAEGEKLFF
TGTGCCAGCAGCCCCGGAAATGCCGAGGGGGAAAAACTGTTTTTT
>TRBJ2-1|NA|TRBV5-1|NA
CASSLEAGMYSWEQFF
TGCGCCAGCAGCTTGGAAGCAGGGATGTACTCTTGGGAGCAGTTCTTC
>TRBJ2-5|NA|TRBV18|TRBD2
CASSPLAGRETQYF
TGTGCCAGCTCACCTTTAGCGGGACGGGAGACCCAGTACTTC
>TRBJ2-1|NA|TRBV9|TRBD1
CASSPRGQSSYNEQFF
TGTGCCAGCAGCCCACGGGGACAGAGCTCCTACAATGAGCAGTTCTTC
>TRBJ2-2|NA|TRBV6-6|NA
CASSYSPVTGELFF
TGTGCCAGCAGTTACTCCCCAGTCACCGGGGAGCTGTTTTTT
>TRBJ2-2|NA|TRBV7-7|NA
CASSRGRTGELFF
TGTGCCAGCAGCCGTGGAAGGACCGGGGAGCTGTTTTTT
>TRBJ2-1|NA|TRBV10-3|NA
CAIRGSVSGEQFF
TGTGCCATCAGGGGTAGCGTGTCCGGTGAGCAGTTCTTC
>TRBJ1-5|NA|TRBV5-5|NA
CASSSFGAEQPQHF
TGTGCCAGCAGCTCCTTTGGGGCGGAGCAGCCCCAGCATTTT
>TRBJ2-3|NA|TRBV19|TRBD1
CASSIGDRGWGTDTQYF
TGTGCCAGTAGTATAGGGGACAGGGGATGGGGCACAGATACGCAGTATTTT
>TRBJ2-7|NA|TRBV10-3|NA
CAISESGQDGSYEQYF
TGTGCCATCAGTGAGTCGGGCCAGGACGGCTCCTACGAGCAGTACTTC
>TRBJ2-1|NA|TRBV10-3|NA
CAINRGDNEQFF
TGTGCCATCAATAGGGGAGATAATGAGCAGTTCTTC
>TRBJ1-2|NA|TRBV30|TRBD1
CAWSVLAGGDYGYTF
TGTGCCTGGAGTGTACTGGCAGGGGGAGACTATGGCTACACCTTC
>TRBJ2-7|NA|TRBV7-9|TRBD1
CASSRSGQGRAYEQYF
TGTGCCAGCAGCAGATCGGGACAGGGTAGAGCCTACGAGCAGTACTTC
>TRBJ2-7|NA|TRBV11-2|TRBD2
CASSLGGGRTSSYEQYF
TGTGCCAGCAGCTTAGGGGGGGGACGTACGAGCTCCTACGAGCAGTACTTC
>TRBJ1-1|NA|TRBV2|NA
CASSLAGDTEAFF
TGTGCCAGCAGCCTGGCAGGGGACACTGAAGCTTTCTTT
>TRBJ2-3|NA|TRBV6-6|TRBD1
CASSRTGDRDTQYF
TGTGCATCATCCAGGACAGGGGATAGAGATACGCAGTATTTT
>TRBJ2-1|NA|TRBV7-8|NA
CASIPAETYNEQFF
TGTGCCAGCATCCCTGCGGAAACTTACAATGAGCAGTTCTTC
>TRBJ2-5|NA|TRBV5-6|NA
CASSPLVGEETQYF
TGTGCCAGCAGCCCCCTGGTGGGGGAAGAGACCCAGTACTTC
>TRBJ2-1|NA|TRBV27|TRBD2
CASTIRGWEGPDNEQFF
TGTGCCAGCACCATCCGCGGGTGGGAGGGCCCGGACAATGAGCAGTTCTTC